This T cell receptor beta chain was captured by sequencing in a study of blood T cells in healthy people across ages. The study's findings and limits: Roughly linear age-related decline in beta diversity appeared, significant by age around 36. Possibly confounding the expanded clonotype changes was the fact that donor CMV status was unknown.

As regards this clonotype: Antigen: not known.

Each of the donors had approximately 10 milliliters of peripheral blood drawn into EDTA-treated Vacutainer tubes. Sample-barcoded 5' priming and a J-beta primer mix drove a second PCR of about 7 to 12 cycles. A template-switch adaptor containing 12 random nucleotides labeled each cDNA molecule. TCRdb processed the 5' RACE reads anew with MiXCR; each CDR3 protein has one entry. This table has 730,000 or so distinct CDR3 sequences, around 40% appearing once. V lost 2 bases and J 0 bases, leaving 11 bases between the germline ends. CDR3 length: 17 residues. The specimen was blood. This chain links TRBV12-3 or TRBV12-4 with TRBJ2-6; perhaps TRBD1 as D (5 bases). The receptor was isolated from a woman aged 55-69 years in good health. The chain's CDR3 is CASSLTRVSSGANVLTF. In nucleotides, the CDR3 is TGTGCCAGCAGTTTAACCAGGGTGTCCTCTGGGGCCAACGTCCTGACTTTC.